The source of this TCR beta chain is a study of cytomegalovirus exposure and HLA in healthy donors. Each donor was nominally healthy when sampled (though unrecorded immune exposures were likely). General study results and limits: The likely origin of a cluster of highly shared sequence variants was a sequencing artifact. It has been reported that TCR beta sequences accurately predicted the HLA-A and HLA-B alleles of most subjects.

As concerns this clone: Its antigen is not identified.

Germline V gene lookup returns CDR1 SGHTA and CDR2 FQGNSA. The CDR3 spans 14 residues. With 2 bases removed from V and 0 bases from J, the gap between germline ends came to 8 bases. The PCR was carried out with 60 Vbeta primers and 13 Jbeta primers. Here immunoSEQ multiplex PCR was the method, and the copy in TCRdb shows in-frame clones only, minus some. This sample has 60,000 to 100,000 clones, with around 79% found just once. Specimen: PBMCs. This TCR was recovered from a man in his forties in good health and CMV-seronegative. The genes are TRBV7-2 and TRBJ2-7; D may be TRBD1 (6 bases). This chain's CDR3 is CASSLTGSSYEQYF. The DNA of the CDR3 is TGTGCCAGCAGCTTAACAGGGAGCTCCTACGAGCAGTACTTC. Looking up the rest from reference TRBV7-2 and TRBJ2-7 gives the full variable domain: GAGVSQSPSNKVTEKGKDVELRCDPISGHTALYWYRQSLGQGLEFLIYFQGNSAPDKSGLPSDRFSAERTGGSVSTLTIQRTQQEDSAVYLCASSLTGSSYEQYFGPGTRLTVT.